This T cell receptor (beta chain) was recovered during a study of T cells in Graves' hyperthyroidism and ophthalmopathy. As for the study in general: Peripheral blood was collected at initial diagnosis, before any treatment.

This clonotype has ten or more counts. RNA transcripts gave rise to amplified TCR beta CDR3 regions. The HTBI primer set was used in a first-round RT-PCR of the TCR CDR3. TCRdb ran MiXCR on the multiplex PCR reads and lists one entry per CDR3 protein. The data contain under 550,000 distinct CDR3 sequences, about an eighth of them singletons. Trimming cost V 7 bases and J 5 bases, with 17 bases left between them. Germline V gives CDR1 MDHEN, CDR2 SYDVKM. This CDR3 contains 14 residues. The chain uses TRBV28 and TRBJ1-1; a possible D gene is TRBD1 (5 bases). The receptor's source is a young woman with Graves' hyperthyroidism. Sequenced input: blood. The CDR3 DNA reads TGTGCCAGCAAAAGACAGTTATCGGTAACTGAAGCTTTCTTT. Encoded protein: CASKRQLSVTEAFF.